This TCR beta chain was identified during a study of blood T cell repertoires in COVID-19. Study context: COVID-19 samples, acute and convalescent, were from the United States, Italy and Spain. Sample material is recorded as cDNA or gDNA derived from T cells, B-cell-depleted T cells, or PBMCs.

The CDR3 contains 14 residues. Germline CDR1 is LNHDA and CDR2 is SQIVND (reference sequence). V was trimmed by 4 bases and J by 5 bases, leaving 13 bases between them. Study processing details: Amplification of reference gene primers was used by the study to estimate nucleated cell counts. Some clones are missing from TCRdb's copy, which holds only in-frame ones; the method was immunoSEQ multiplex PCR. V, J and clone size are those of that table, while D and trimming were read from the DNA. This table holds 90,000 to 120,000 clones, 88% found once. The TCR originated in a man over 45 with active or convalescent COVID-19. This chain joins TRBV19 and TRBJ2-3; D is possibly TRBD2 (5 bases). What was sequenced was peripheral blood. CDR3 bases: TGTGCCAGTAGTAAGGCGGGCCCGGGAGATACGCAGTATTTT. The encoded protein is CASSKAGPGDTQYF.